The 10 T cell receptor beta chains below all came from one sample that was sequenced in a study of graft-versus-host responses after intestinal transplantation. The antigens these receptors bind are not known. TCRdb's copy holds only in-frame clones and misses some; the assay was immunoSEQ multiplex PCR. The sample includes under 85,000 clones, roughly 94% of them seen just once. This specimen consisted of unstimulated CD8+ T cells sorted from spleen or lymph node cells, obtained before intestinal transplant. The receptors shown here come from a human donor who received an intestinal transplant.

V gene TRBV15 combines with J gene TRBJ1-1; no clear D gene. CDR3 size: 14 residues. Germline V lookup: CDR1 LNHNV, CDR2 YYDKDF (reference sequence). V was pared by 2 bases and J by 1 base, with 8 bases between. The CDR3 spells CATSRNEENTEAFF. In DNA form, the CDR3 reads TGTGCCACCAGCAGAAATGAGGAGAACACTGAAGCTTTCTTT.

This chain uses TRBV4-2 with TRBJ2-7; TRBD2 matches at 12 bases. V shed 6 bases, J shed 3 bases, and the junction held 6 bases outside the gene matches. Germline V gives CDR1 LGHNA, CDR2 YNFKEQ. CDR3 length: 15 amino acids. Here the CDR3 reads CASSIGTSGFYEQYF. The CDR3 DNA follows: TGTGCCAGCAGTATAGGGACTAGCGGGTTCTACGAGCAGTACTTC.

The rearrangement uses TRBV5-8 and TRBJ2-5; 13 bases are shared with TRBD2. Germline CDR1 SGHTS, CDR2 YDEGEE. The CDR3 length is 18 residues. Trimming removed 4 bases from V and 3 bases from J; junction bases left unmatched: 12. In DNA, the CDR3 is TGTGCCAGCAGCATTGGACTAGCGGGAGCTCGGGGAAAAGAGACCCAGTACTTC. It is translated as CASSIGLAGARGKETQYF.

About this clone: The junction shows a germline mismatch at one end, possibly a read error. This rearrangement joins TRBV15 to TRBJ1-4; D might be TRBD1 (6 bases). The CDR3 has 14 residues. Germline lookup yields CDR1 LNHNV and CDR2 YYDKDF (reference sequence). Here the CDR3 reads CATTRTGNNEKLFF. The CDR3 DNA reads as TGTGCCACCACCAGAACAGGGAACAATGAAAAACTGTTTTTT.

The chain carries TRBV6-1 and TRBJ1-2; the D is unclear. V was clipped by 5 bases and J by 3 bases, with 10 bases between them. This CDR3 is built from 13 residues. Per the germline V gene, CDR1 is MNHNS and CDR2 is SASEGT. The CDR3 nucleotides read TGTGCCAGCAGTAGGGAGTTTTACTATGGCTACACCTTC. The encoded protein is CASSREFYYGYTF.

The chain carries TRBV6-5 and TRBJ2-7, with D tentatively TRBD1 (6 bases). V was cut by 10 bases and J by 4 bases, with 14 bases left in between. The germline gives CDR1 MNHEY, CDR2 SVGAGI. The CDR3 has 12 residues. CDR3 protein: CAIGGAPYEQYF. The CDR3 DNA reads as TGTGCCATAGGGGGAGCGCCGTACGAGCAGTACTTC.

V usage is TRBV5-6 and J usage is TRBJ2-1; TRBD2 agrees at 11 bases. CDR1 is SGHDT, CDR2 YYEEEE, per germline. Trimming took 3 bases from V and 4 from J; bases not matched to a gene: 3. This CDR3 has 15 amino acids. CDR3 sequence: CASSYGTSGYNEQFF. CDR3 nucleotides: TGTGCCAGCAGCTACGGGACTAGCGGTTACAATGAGCAGTTCTTC.

J is TRBJ2-7 and V is TRBV13, with D uncertain. In germline, CDR1 is PRHDT, CDR2 FYEKMQ (reference sequence). The CDR3 runs to 11 residues. V shed 5 bases and J shed 7 bases, with 9 bases lying between them. DNA of the CDR3: TGTGCCAGCAGCGTAGAAGGGGAGCAGTACTTC. Translation gives CASSVEGEQYF.

This CDR3 is CASSLIPGSSGNTIYF. CDR3 sequence (DNA): TGTGCCAGCAGCTTGATTCCCGGTAGCTCTGGAAACACCATATATTTT. This chain uses TRBV5-6 with TRBJ1-3; D call uncertain. The CDR3 is made up of 16 amino acids. CDR1 is SGHDT, CDR2 YYEEEE, per germline. The V and J ends lost 1 base and 0 bases respectively, with 11 bases between them.

The chain carries TRBV28 and TRBJ2-3; no clear D gene. Germline V CDR1 and CDR2: MDHEN, SYDVKM. Trimming took off 1 base at V and 2 bases at J, with 16 bases between the two ends. The CDR3 sequence is 17 residues long. CDR3 sequence: CASSLSTSAVSTDTQYF. The CDR3 DNA follows: TGTGCCAGCAGTTTATCTACAAGCGCCGTTTCCACAGATACGCAGTATTTT.